The rows below give T cell receptor beta chains drawn from one sample of a study of blood T cell repertoires in COVID-19. Sequencing was performed with immunoSEQ multiplex PCR; in TCRdb, only in-frame clones are kept and a portion is missing. Of roughly 340,000 clones in the sample, around 87% were seen once. What was sequenced was PBMCs or T cells enriched from blood (not recorded which). These receptors were taken from a man aged 35 to 55 in a cohort exposed to, infected with or recovered from COVID-19 (not recorded which). The CDR3 runs from the conserved cysteine through the conserved F or W. Fields, in order: J gene, V gene, CDR3 protein.

J gene: TRBJ1-3
V gene: TRBV25-1
CDR3 protein: CASRLSGNTIYF

J gene: TRBJ2-1
V gene: TRBV10-3
CDR3 protein: CAISETSGRAYNEQFF

J gene: TRBJ1-1
V gene: TRBV6-5
CDR3 protein: CASSNGARVDEAFF

J gene: TRBJ1-6
V gene: TRBV18
CDR3 protein: CASSPSLPGGSFSPLHF

J gene: TRBJ2-7
V gene: TRBV3-1/TRBV3-2
CDR3 protein: CASSWTGMGEQYF

J gene: TRBJ1-4
V gene: TRBV19
CDR3 protein: CASSWRGVTNEKLFF

J gene: TRBJ1-1
V gene: TRBV27
CDR3 protein: CASSPPGWDTEAFF

J gene: TRBJ1-5
V gene: TRBV6-1
CDR3 protein: CASSVGQGVLNQPQHF

J gene: TRBJ2-5
V gene: TRBV10-3
CDR3 protein: CAIRGTSGSQETQYF

J gene: TRBJ1-2
V gene: TRBV7-9
CDR3 protein: CASSFPTAGYGYTF

J gene: TRBJ1-4
V gene: TRBV10-2
CDR3 protein: CASRGTATNEKLFF